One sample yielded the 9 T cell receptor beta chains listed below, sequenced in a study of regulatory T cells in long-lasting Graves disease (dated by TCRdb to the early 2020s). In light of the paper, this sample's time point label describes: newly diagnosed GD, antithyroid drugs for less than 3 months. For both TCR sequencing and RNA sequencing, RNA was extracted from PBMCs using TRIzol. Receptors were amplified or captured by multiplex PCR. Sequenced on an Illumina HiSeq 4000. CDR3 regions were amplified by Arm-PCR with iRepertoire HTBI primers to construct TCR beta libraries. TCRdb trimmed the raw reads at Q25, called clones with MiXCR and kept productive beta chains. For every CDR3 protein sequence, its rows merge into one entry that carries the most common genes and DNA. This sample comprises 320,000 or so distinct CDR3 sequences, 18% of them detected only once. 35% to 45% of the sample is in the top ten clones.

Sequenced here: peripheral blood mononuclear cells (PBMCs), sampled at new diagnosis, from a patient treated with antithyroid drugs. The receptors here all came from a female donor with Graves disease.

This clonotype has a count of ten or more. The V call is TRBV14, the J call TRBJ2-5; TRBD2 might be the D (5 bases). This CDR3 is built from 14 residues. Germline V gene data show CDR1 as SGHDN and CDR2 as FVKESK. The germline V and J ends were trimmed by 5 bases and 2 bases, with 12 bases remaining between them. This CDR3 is CASSKDLFQETQYF. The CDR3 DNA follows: TGTGCCAGCAGCAAGGACTTATTTCAAGAGACCCAGTACTTC. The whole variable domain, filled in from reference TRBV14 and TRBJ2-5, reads EAGVTQFPSHSVIEKGQTVTLRCDPISGHDNLYWYRRVMGKEIKFLLHFVKESKQDESGMPNNRFLAERTGGTYSTLKVQPAELEDSGVYFCASSKDLFQETQYFGPGTRLLVL.

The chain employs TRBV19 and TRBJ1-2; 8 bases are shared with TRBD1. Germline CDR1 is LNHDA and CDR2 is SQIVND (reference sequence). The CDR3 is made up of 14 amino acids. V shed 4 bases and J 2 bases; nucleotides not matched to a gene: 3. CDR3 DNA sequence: TGTGCCAGTAGTAGGCAGGGGGCGAACTATGGCTACACCTTC. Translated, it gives CASSRQGANYGYTF.

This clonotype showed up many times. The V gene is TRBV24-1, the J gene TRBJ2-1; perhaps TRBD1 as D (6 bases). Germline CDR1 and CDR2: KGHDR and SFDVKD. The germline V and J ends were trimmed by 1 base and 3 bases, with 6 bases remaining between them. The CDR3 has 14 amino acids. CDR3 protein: CATSDLQGYNEQFF. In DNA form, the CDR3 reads TGTGCCACCAGTGATTTACAGGGCTACAATGAGCAGTTCTTC.

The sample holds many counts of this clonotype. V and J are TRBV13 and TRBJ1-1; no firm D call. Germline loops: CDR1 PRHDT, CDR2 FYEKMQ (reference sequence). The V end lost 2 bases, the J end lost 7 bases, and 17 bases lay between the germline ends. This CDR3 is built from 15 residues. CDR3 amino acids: CASSLTETQESEAFF. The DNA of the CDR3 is TGTGCCAGCAGCTTAACGGAAACTCAGGAGAGTGAAGCTTTCTTT.

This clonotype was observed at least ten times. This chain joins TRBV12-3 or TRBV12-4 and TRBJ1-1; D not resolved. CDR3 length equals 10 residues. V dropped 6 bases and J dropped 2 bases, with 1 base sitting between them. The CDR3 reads CASSNTEAFF. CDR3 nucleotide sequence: TGTGCCAGCAGCAACACTGAAGCTTTCTTT.

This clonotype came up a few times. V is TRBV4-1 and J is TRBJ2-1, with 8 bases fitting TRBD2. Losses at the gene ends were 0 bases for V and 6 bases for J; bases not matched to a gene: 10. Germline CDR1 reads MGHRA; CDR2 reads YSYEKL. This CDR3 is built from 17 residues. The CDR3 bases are TGCGCCAGCAGCCAAGAATCCTCCGGACTAGCTAGCAATGAGCAGTTCTTC. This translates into CASSQESSGLASNEQFF.

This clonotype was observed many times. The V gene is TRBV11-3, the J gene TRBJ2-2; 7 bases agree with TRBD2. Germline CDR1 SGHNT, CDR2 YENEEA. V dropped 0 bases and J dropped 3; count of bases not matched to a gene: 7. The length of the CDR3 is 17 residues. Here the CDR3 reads CASSLDIQRGYTGELFF. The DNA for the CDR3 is TGTGCCAGCAGCTTAGATATCCAGCGGGGCTACACCGGGGAGCTGTTTTTT.

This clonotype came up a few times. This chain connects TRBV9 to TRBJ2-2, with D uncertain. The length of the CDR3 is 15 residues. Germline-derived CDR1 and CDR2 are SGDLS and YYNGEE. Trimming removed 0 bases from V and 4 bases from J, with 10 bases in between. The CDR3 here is CASSVDVVSTGELFF. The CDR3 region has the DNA TGTGCCAGCAGCGTAGATGTAGTATCCACCGGGGAGCTGTTTTTT.

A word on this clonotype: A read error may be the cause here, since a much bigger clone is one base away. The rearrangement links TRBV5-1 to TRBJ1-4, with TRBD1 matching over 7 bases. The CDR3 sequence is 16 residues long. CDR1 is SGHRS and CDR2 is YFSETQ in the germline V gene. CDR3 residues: CAGSPRGGGIGEKLFF. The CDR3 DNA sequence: TGCGCCGGCAGCCCGAGGGGAGGGGGCATTGGCGAAAAACTGTTTTTT.